This paragraph reports one TCR beta chain. Antigen specificity is unknown. The assay was immunoSEQ multiplex PCR, and TCRdb's table has in-frame clones only and misses some. The sample includes roughly 380,000 clones, around 86% of them seen just once. The sample's treatment: around 19 received Ad26.COV2.S at low or high dose, single or two shots; about 5 received placebo; per-sample allocation not given. Samples analyzed were those drawn on day 63 after the first vaccine or placebo injection. The vaccine delivered Wuhan-strain SARS-CoV-2 spike through an Ad26 vector. This record comes from a study of Ad26.COV2.S vaccination and SARS-CoV-2 variants. General observations from the study: It is possible that the TCR breadth and depth analyses underestimated the total T cell responses.

The specimen comprised peripheral blood, sampled in a trial of Ad26.COV2.S vaccine versus placebo. This sequence originates from a person between 18 and 65 years old who received the Ad26.COV2.S COVID-19 vaccine or a placebo.

CDR3: CSVAPLLGMGYGYTF. The CDR3 DNA sequence: TGCAGCGTTGCGCCCCTACTAGGGATGGGCTATGGCTACACCTTC. The J gene is TRBJ1-2, the V gene TRBV29-1; no firm D call. V lost 4 bases to trimming and J lost 4 bases, with 19 bases between them. Germline V gene lookup returns CDR1 SQVTM and CDR2 ANQGSEA. The CDR3 runs to 15 residues.